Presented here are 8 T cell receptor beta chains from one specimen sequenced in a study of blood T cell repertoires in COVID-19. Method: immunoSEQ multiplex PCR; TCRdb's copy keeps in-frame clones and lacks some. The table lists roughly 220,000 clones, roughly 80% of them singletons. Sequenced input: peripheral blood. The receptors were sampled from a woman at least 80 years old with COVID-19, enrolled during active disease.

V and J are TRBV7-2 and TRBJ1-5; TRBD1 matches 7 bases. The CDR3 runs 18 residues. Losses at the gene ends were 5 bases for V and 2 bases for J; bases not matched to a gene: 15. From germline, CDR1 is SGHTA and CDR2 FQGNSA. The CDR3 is CASSNSKQGVKGNQPQHF. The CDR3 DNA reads TGTGCCAGCAGCAACTCTAAGCAGGGGGTGAAGGGCAATCAGCCCCAGCATTTT.

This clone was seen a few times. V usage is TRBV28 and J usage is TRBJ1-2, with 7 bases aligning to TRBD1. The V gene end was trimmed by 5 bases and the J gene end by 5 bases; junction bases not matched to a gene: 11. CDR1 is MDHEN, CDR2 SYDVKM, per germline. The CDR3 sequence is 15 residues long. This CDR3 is CASSPSTGSFYGYTF. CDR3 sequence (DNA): TGTGCCAGCAGTCCCTCGACAGGGTCTTTTTATGGCTACACCTTC.

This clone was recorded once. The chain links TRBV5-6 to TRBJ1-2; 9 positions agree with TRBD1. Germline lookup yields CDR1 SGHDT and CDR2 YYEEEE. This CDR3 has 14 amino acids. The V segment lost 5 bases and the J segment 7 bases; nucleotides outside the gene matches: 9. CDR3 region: CASRAWTGARGYTF. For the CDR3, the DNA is TGTGCCAGCAGGGCGTGGACAGGGGCGCGTGGCTACACCTTC.

This CDR3 is CASSSTTDTQYF. In nucleotides, the CDR3 is TGTGCCAGCAGCTCCACTACAGATACGCAGTATTTT. The genes are TRBV7-6 and TRBJ2-3; D gene unclear. Trimming left V 4 bases short and J 3 bases short, with 5 bases between. This CDR3 contains 12 residues. The germline CDR1 and CDR2 sequences are SGHVS and FNYEAQ.

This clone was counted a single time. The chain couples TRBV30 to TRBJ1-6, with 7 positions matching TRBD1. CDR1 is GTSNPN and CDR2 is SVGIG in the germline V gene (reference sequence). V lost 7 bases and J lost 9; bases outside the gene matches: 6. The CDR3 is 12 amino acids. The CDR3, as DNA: TGTGCCTTAGCAGGGGGAGTTTCACCCCTCCACTTT. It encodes CALAGGVSPLHF. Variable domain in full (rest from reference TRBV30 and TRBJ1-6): SQTIHQWPATLVQPVGSPLSLECTVEGTSNPNLYWYRQAAGRGLQLLFYSVGIGQISSEVPQNLSASRPQDRQFILSSKKLLLSDSGFYLCALAGGVSPLHFGNGTRLTVT.

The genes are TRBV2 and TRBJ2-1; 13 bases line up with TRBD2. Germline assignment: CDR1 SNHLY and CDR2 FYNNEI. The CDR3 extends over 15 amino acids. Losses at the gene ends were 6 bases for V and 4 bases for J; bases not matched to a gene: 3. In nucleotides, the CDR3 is TGTGCCAGCAGCAGGACTAGCGGGAGTTACAATGAGCAGTTCTTC. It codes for CASSRTSGSYNEQFF.

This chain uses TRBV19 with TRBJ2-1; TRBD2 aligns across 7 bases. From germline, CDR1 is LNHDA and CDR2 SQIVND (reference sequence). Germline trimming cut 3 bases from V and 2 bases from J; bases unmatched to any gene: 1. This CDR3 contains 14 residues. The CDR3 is CASSIREAYNEQFF. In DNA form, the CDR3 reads TGTGCCAGTAGTATTCGGGAGGCCTACAATGAGCAGTTCTTC.

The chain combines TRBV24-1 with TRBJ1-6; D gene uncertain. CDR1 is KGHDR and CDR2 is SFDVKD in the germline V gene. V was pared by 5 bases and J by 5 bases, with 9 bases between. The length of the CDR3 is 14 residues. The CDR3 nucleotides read TGTGCCACCAGTGGGTTGGGCGATAATTCACCCCTCCACTTT. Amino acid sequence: CATSGLGDNSPLHF.